What follows describes a single TCR beta chain. The antigen is undetermined. This specimen comes from a study of T cell responses to AZD1222 COVID-19 vaccine. Data came from immunoSEQ multiplex PCR; TCRdb stores just in-frame clones and leaves some out. The table lists 150,000 to 200,000 clones, more than 75% of them singletons. General study results and limits: Nearly half of unique spike-specific TCRs reportedly avoided B.1.351 and B.1.1.7 mutated regions. A mostly white British donor set with more females was recruited, and clonal diversity was possibly underestimated. AZD1222 recipients seropositive at baseline numbered only 6 or 7.

Losses at the gene ends were 7 bases for V and 6 bases for J; bases not matched to a gene: 17. This CDR3 region has 16 residues. Germline V lookup: CDR1 MNHNY, CDR2 SVGAGI (reference sequence). The chain uses TRBV6-6 and TRBJ1-1; 7 nucleotides agree with TRBD1. This clonotype originated in an adult in good health. The sequencing here drew on peripheral blood, taken on day 0 of AZD1222 vaccination. The chain's CDR3 is CASTLAIGGERPEAFF. CDR3 nucleotide sequence: TGTGCCAGCACCCTGGCCATAGGGGGCGAAAGGCCTGAAGCTTTCTTT.